A single sample gave rise to the 15 T cell receptor beta chains below, sequenced in a study of blood T cells in healthy people across ages. Alongside a J-beta primer mix, a sample-barcoded 5' primer served in a second PCR lasting 7 to 11 cycles. A single record per CDR3 protein comes from TCRdb applying MiXCR to the 5' RACE reads. The profile shows 1.5 million to 2 million distinct CDR3 sequences, about 35% of them singletons. The sequenced sample consisted of blood. The source of these receptors is a woman under 40 in good health.

The chain has TRBV5-1 and TRBJ2-7; D not resolved. Germline lookup yields CDR1 SGHRS and CDR2 YFSETQ. The CDR3 length is 15 residues. Trimming removed 0 bases from V and 0 bases from J, with 10 bases in between. CDR3 sequence reads: CASSLDVGNSYEQYF. The CDR3 DNA is TGCGCCAGCAGCTTGGACGTCGGCAACTCCTACGAGCAGTACTTC.

This clonotype was observed a few times. The chain recombines TRBV6-5 with TRBJ2-1; D is ambiguous. Germline CDR1 reads MNHEY; CDR2 reads SVGAGI. V was shortened by 7 bases and J by 7 bases, with 20 bases between the two germline ends. This CDR3 comprises 15 residues. CDR3 coding DNA: TGTGCCAGCACCTCACGGTTCCCGGTCGGTAATGAGCAGTTCTTC. Translated: CASTSRFPVGNEQFF.

The J gene is TRBJ1-1, the V gene TRBV6-5, with D maybe TRBD1 (6 bases). CDR1 and CDR2 from the germline V gene are MNHEY and SVGAGI. V was cut by 7 bases and J by 2 bases, with 11 bases left in between. The CDR3 consists of 13 residues. The CDR3 sequence: CASTRDTNTEAFF. The CDR3 DNA sequence: TGTGCCAGCACCCGGGACACAAACACTGAAGCTTTCTTT.

The chain combines TRBV10-3 with TRBJ2-3, with D perhaps assigned TRBD1 or TRBD2 (5 bases each). Germline V lookup: CDR1 ENHRY, CDR2 SYGVKD. V was shortened by 7 bases and J by 6 bases, with 14 bases between the two germline ends. The CDR3 is made up of 13 amino acids. CDR3 nucleotides: TGTGCCATCACCCCCGGGGCAATGGATACGCAGTATTTT. Protein sequence: CAITPGAMDTQYF.

This clonotype has at least ten counts. The chain combines TRBV3-1 with TRBJ2-7; a possible D gene is TRBD1 (6 bases). The CDR3 contains 15 residues. The germline V gene has CDR1 LGHDT and CDR2 YNNKEL (reference sequence). Deletions cut 1 base from V and 2 bases from J, with 12 bases between. The CDR3 nucleotides are TGTGCCAGCAGCCAAGGAACAGGGCCAGCCTACGAGCAGTACTTC. Protein product: CASSQGTGPAYEQYF.

The chain is built from TRBV4-1 and TRBJ1-5; 10 bases fit TRBD1. Germline V gene sequence: CDR1 MGHRA, CDR2 YSYEKL. Trimming removed 3 bases from V and 5 bases from J; junction bases left unmatched: 7. The CDR3 totals 16 residues. The CDR3 bases are TGCGCCAGCAGCCAGCTGGGACAGGGGTTCTATCAGCCCCAGCATTTT. It specifies CASSQLGQGFYQPQHF.

As regards this clonotype: A read error may produce the germline difference seen at one junction end. The genes are TRBV20-1 and TRBJ2-5; 12 bases line up with TRBD1. Looked up from germline, CDR1 is DFQATT and CDR2 is SNEGSKA (reference sequence). The CDR3 is made up of 14 amino acids. CDR3: CSALGTGGKEAQYF. The CDR3, as DNA: TGCAGTGCCCTCGGGACAGGGGGCAAAGAGGCCCAGTACTTC.

Here the CDR3 reads CASSSEAGYTF. The CDR3 DNA follows: TGTGCCAGCAGCTCAGAAGCCGGCTACACCTTC. This sequence joins TRBV7-9 and TRBJ1-2; D gene uncertain. Germline loops: CDR1 SEHNR, CDR2 FQNEAQ (reference sequence). Trimming stripped 4 bases from V and 8 bases from J, with 8 bases between. The CDR3 totals 11 residues.

This rearrangement joins TRBV20-1 to TRBJ1-6; 8 bases are a match to TRBD1. Germline lookup yields CDR1 DFQATT and CDR2 SNEGSKA (reference sequence). The junction had 8 bases not matched to a gene; V was cut back by 7 bases and J by 15 bases. The CDR3 loop spans 11 amino acids. CDR3 nucleotide sequence: TGCAGTGGAGACAGGGGTAATCACCTCCACTTT. Translated: CSGDRGNHLHF.

This chain connects TRBV11-2 to TRBJ2-1; TRBD2 matches 11 bases. The CDR3 length is 15 residues. Germline V lookup: CDR1 SGHAT, CDR2 FQNNGV. J gave up 6 bases and V 4 bases, and 5 bases lay outside the gene matches. Here the CDR3 DNA reads TGTGCCAGCAGCTCTCTGACTAGCGGGACCAATGAGCAGTTCTTC. Its translation is CASSSLTSGTNEQFF. Together with reference TRBV11-2 and TRBJ2-1, the CDR3 gives the full variable domain: EAGVAQSPRYKIIEKRQSVAFWCNPISGHATLYWYQQILGQGPKLLIQFQNNGVVDDSQLPKDRFSAERLKGVDSTLKIQPAKLEDSAVYLCASSSLTSGTNEQFFGPGTRLTVL.

The V call is TRBV25-1, the J call TRBJ2-7; D unclear. CDR3 size: 14 residues. The germline CDR1 and CDR2 sequences are MGHDK and SYGVNS. Between the trimmed V and J ends, which lost 5 bases and 4 bases, there was a span of 15 bases. The CDR3 here is CASSYSTSFYEQYF. DNA of the CDR3: TGTGCCAGCAGTTACTCGACTTCCTTTTACGAGCAGTACTTC.

This clonotype was seen only a few times. V gene TRBV29-1 combines with J gene TRBJ1-6, with unresolved D. The CDR3 length is 13 residues. Trimming took off 4 bases at V and 6 bases at J, with 10 bases between the two ends. Germline loops: CDR1 SQVTM, CDR2 ANQGSEA. In DNA, the CDR3 is TGCAGCGTTGCAATCACAGTTAATTCACCCCTCCACTTT. Its protein product is CSVAITVNSPLHF.

Concerning this clonotype itself: The junction does not match germline at one end; this may be a read error. CDR3 amino acids: CAGSQDHRGWYEQYF. The DNA of the CDR3 is TGCGCCGGCAGCCAAGATCACAGGGGGTGGTACGAGCAGTACTTC. This chain joins TRBV4-1 and TRBJ2-7; 8 bases are shared with TRBD1. This CDR3 contains 15 residues. CDR1 is MGHRA and CDR2 is YSYEKL in the germline V gene.

The chain uses TRBV27 and TRBJ2-1; 7 bases are shared with TRBD2. The CDR3 has 15 amino acids. V dropped 0 bases and J dropped 7; count of bases not matched to a gene: 6. Germline-derived CDR1 and CDR2 are MNHEY and SMNVEV (reference sequence). The DNA for the CDR3 is TGTGCCAGCAGTTTATCGACTAGCAGGAGGAATGAGCAGTTCTTC. This translates into CASSLSTSRRNEQFF.

J is TRBJ1-4 and V is TRBV20-1; D gene uncertain. V gave up 1 base and J gave up 11 bases, with 14 bases separating them. This CDR3 region has 13 residues. The germline V gene has CDR1 DFQATT and CDR2 SNEGSKA (reference sequence). CDR3 sequence reads: CSARGINLRKLFF. Written as DNA, the CDR3 is TGCAGTGCTAGAGGGATCAATCTGAGGAAACTGTTTTTT.